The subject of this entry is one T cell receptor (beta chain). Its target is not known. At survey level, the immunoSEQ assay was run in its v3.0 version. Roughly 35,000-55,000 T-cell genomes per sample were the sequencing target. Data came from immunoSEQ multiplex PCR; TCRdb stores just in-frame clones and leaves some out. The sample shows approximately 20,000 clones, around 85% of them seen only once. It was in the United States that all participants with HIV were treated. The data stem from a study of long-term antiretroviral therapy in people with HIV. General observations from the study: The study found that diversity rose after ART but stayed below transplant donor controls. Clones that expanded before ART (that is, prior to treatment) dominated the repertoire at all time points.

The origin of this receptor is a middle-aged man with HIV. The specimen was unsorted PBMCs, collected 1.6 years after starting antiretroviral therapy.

CDR3 coding DNA: TGTGCCAGCAGTAGGATCATGGGGTTGCAGAGGCGGGGGGGCTACACCTTC. Protein sequence: CASSRIMGLQRRGGYTF. The chain recombines TRBV27 with TRBJ1-2, with a possible D match to TRBD1 (5 bases). V lost 5 bases and J lost 8, with 27 bases in between. The germline V gene has CDR1 MNHEY and CDR2 SMNVEV (reference sequence). This CDR3 contains 17 residues.